This is a list of T cell receptor beta chains from one sample in a study of tumor-infiltrating lymphocytes in primary liver carcinoma. TCRdb passed the multiplex PCR reads through MiXCR, listing each CDR3 protein once. Of 300,000 to 350,000 distinct CDR3 sequences in the sample, approximately 65% were seen once. The specimen was peripheral blood. The receptors shown here come from a man between 35 and 55 years old with primary liver carcinoma and hepatitis B virus infection. The CDR3 runs from the conserved cysteine through the conserved F or W. The D gene is left open where the match is weak. Only some rows state a clone size, as once, few, many or a class for expanded clones.

V: TRBV4-1; J: TRBJ2-4; D: .; size: .; DNA: TGCGCCAGCAGCCAAGATACGAGACTAGCCAAAAACATTCAGTACTTC; CDR3: CASSQDTRLAKNIQYF
V: TRBV15; J: TRBJ2-5; D: .; size: .; DNA: TGTGCCACCAGCGGGCGCGGGGAGACCCAGTACTTC; CDR3: CATSGRGETQYF
V: TRBV28; J: TRBJ2-1; D: .; size: once; DNA: TGTGCCAGCAACATCGGCCGTAGGAATGAGCAGTTCTTC; CDR3: CASNIGRRNEQFF
V: TRBV5-1; J: TRBJ2-7; D: .; size: .; DNA: TGCGCCAGCAGCTTGGGCGGGCCGCCCTACGAGCACTACTTC; CDR3: CASSLGGPPYEHYF
V: TRBV19; J: TRBJ2-7; D: TRBD1; size: .; DNA: TGTGCCAGTCGTGGAATGGGACAGGGGTTCTACGAGCAGTACTTC; CDR3: CASRGMGQGFYEQYF
V: TRBV6-2/TRBV6-3; J: TRBJ2-1; D: .; size: many; DNA: TGTGCCAGCAGTTACAACGAAGGGGAGAGCTCCTACAATGAGCAGTTCTTC; CDR3: CASSYNEGESSYNEQFF
V: TRBV5-4; J: TRBJ2-2; D: TRBD2; size: .; DNA: TGTGCCAACAGCGGGGGCTCCCGCTTCACCGGGGAGCTGTTTTTT; CDR3: CANSGGSRFTGELFF
V: TRBV30; J: TRBJ1-6; D: TRBD1; size: few; DNA: TGTGCCTGCCGGGACAGATTAGACCGTTTGACCCTCCACTTT; CDR3: CACRDRLDRLTLHF
V: TRBV6-6; J: TRBJ2-7; D: TRBD2; size: .; DNA: TGTGCCAGCAGTTACCTCCTAGCGGGAGAGAGGTACGAGCAGTACTTC; CDR3: CASSYLLAGERYEQYF
V: TRBV5-5; J: TRBJ1-4; D: TRBD1; size: few; DNA: TGTGCCAGCAGCTTAGTTACGACAGGGGTAAATGAAAAACTGTTTTTT; CDR3: CASSLVTTGVNEKLFF
V: TRBV14; J: TRBJ2-7; D: .; size: .; DNA: TGTGCCAGCAGCCAAGATCGCGCGGAGCAGTACTTC; CDR3: CASSQDRAEQYF
V: TRBV11-2; J: TRBJ2-2; D: .; size: .; DNA: TGTGCCAGCAGCTCTTATCCTCTACTACTGGGAGAGGACACCGGGGAGCTGTTTTTT; CDR3: CASSSYPLLLGEDTGELFF
V: TRBV4-1; J: TRBJ1-5; D: .; size: .; DNA: TGCGCCAGCAGCCAAGATCCGAGCCCTTATAGCAATCGGCCCCAGCATTTT; CDR3: CASSQDPSPYSNRPQHF
V: TRBV6-5; J: TRBJ2-7; D: .; size: .; DNA: TGTGCCAGCAGCTCCGGGAGCCCCTCCTACGAGCAGTACTTC; CDR3: CASSSGSPSYEQYF
V: TRBV5-4; J: TRBJ1-1; D: .; size: many; DNA: TGTGCCAGTCGGACGGGCGGAAACACTGAAGCTTTCTTT; CDR3: CASRTGGNTEAFF
V: TRBV6-1; J: TRBJ1-3; D: TRBD1; size: few; DNA: TGTGCCAGCAGTAAACAACAGGGGGCTGGAAACACCATATATTTT; CDR3: CASSKQQGAGNTIYF
V: TRBV28; J: TRBJ2-7; D: TRBD2; size: .; DNA: TGTGCCAGCAGTTTTCCCGGGACTAGCGGGAGCTACGAGCAGTACTTC; CDR3: CASSFPGTSGSYEQYF
V: TRBV29-1; J: TRBJ2-3; D: TRBD1; size: .; DNA: TGCGGCGCGCGGCCAGACCAGGGGGCTCTTATAGATACGCAGTATTTT; CDR3: CGARPDQGALIDTQYF
V: TRBV6-5; J: TRBJ2-2; D: .; size: .; DNA: TGTGCCAGTAGTTACTCGGGGCCCGCGAACACCGGGGAGCTGTTTTTT; CDR3: CASSYSGPANTGELFF
V: TRBV11-2; J: TRBJ2-5; D: .; size: medium-sized; DNA: TGTGCCAGCAGCTTAGAAATTCAAGAGACCCAGTACTTC; CDR3: CASSLEIQETQYF
V: TRBV20-1; J: TRBJ2-7; D: .; size: .; DNA: TGCAGTGCCCCGGGCCCTAGGAAGGTAGAGCAGTACTTC; CDR3: CSAPGPRKVEQYF
V: TRBV4-2; J: TRBJ2-5; D: .; size: once; DNA: TGTGCCAGCAGCCAGAGTGGGGGTGCGATGGGAGAGACCCAGTACTTC; CDR3: CASSQSGGAMGETQYF
V: TRBV7-9; J: TRBJ2-6; D: TRBD1; size: .; DNA: TGTGCCAGCAGTAGAACAGGGGGCGGTTCAGCTGGGGCCAACGTCCTGACTTTC; CDR3: CASSRTGGGSAGANVLTF
V: TRBV11-2; J: TRBJ1-4; D: .; size: once; DNA: TGTGCCAGCAGCTTAGGCAAAAAACTGTTTTTT; CDR3: CASSLGKKLFF
V: TRBV11-2; J: TRBJ2-7; D: TRBD1; size: .; DNA: TGTGCTAACAGCTTAGCCCCACAGGGGTACGAGCAGTACTTC; CDR3: CANSLAPQGYEQYF
V: TRBV6-6; J: TRBJ2-7; D: TRBD1; size: .; DNA: TGTGCCAGCAGTCCGCCGACAGGGGCCCGGAGCTCCTACAAGCAATACTTC; CDR3: CASSPPTGARSSYKQYF
V: TRBV11-2; J: TRBJ2-7; D: .; size: .; DNA: TGTGCCAGGAGCTTAGGGAATTCTTGGGGTTACAAGCAGTACTTC; CDR3: CARSLGNSWGYKQYF
V: TRBV20-1; J: TRBJ1-4; D: .; size: .; DNA: TGCAGCGTCCAGGCGGGACTCCGGAATGAAAAACTGTTTTTT; CDR3: CSVQAGLRNEKLFF
V: TRBV12-3/TRBV12-4; J: TRBJ1-5; D: .; size: .; DNA: TGTGCCAGCAGTTCTAGTCCCACCGGGTGGCTGGGAAGCAATCATCCCCAGCATTTT; CDR3: CASSSSPTGWLGSNHPQHF
V: TRBV6-2/TRBV6-3; J: TRBJ2-3; D: .; size: many; DNA: TGTGCCAGCGGTGGGCGGGGACCCACCGATACGCAGTATTTT; CDR3: CASGGRGPTDTQYF
V: TRBV6-2/TRBV6-3; J: TRBJ1-3; D: TRBD1; size: few; DNA: TGTGCCAGCGGAAACCCGACAGGGGCGCAAAACGGGGGCTCTGGAAACACCATATATTTT; CDR3: CASGNPTGAQNGGSGNTIYF
V: TRBV11-2; J: TRBJ2-3; D: .; size: many; DNA: TGTGCCAGCAGCTTAGAGTCGTGGGCAGATACGCAGTATTTT; CDR3: CASSLESWADTQYF
V: TRBV7-9; J: TRBJ2-1; D: .; size: .; DNA: TGTGCCAGCAGGTTGGGGAGCGCCGACTCCTACAATGAGCAGTTCTTC; CDR3: CASRLGSADSYNEQFF